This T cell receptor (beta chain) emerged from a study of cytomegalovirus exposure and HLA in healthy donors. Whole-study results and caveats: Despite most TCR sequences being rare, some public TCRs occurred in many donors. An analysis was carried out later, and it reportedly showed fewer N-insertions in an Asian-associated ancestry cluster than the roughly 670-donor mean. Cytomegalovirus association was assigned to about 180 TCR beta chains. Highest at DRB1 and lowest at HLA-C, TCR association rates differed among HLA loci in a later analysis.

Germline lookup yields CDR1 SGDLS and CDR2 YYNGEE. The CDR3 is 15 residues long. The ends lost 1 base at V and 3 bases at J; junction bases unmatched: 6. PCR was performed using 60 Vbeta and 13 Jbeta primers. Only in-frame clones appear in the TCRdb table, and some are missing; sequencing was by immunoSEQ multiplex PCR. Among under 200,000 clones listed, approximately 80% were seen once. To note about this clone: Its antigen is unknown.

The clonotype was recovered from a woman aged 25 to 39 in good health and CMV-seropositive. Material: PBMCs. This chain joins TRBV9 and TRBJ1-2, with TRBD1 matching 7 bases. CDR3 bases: TGTGCCAGCAGCGTATACAGGACAGGTCACTATGGCTACACCTTC. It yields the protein CASSVYRTGHYGYTF.